This passage covers 8 T cell receptor beta chains from one sample sequenced in a study of cytomegalovirus exposure and HLA in healthy donors (dated by TCRdb to the late 2010s). Library generation was performed with the immunoSEQ multiplex PCR assay. TCRdb carries this immuneACCESS record with in-frame sequences only. Its versions omit some clonotypes, under half of them owing to an unresolved V gene in the studies checked, with the rest unexplained. Counted in this sample were roughly 310,000 clones; roughly 88% of them appeared once. The ten largest clones capture approximately 0.95% of the sample. Sequencing was performed on PBMCs. Receptors were obtained from a man in his thirties or forties in good health and CMV-seronegative.

The rearrangement links TRBV15 to TRBJ1-2; 8 bases agree with TRBD1. CDR3 length: 15 residues. Trimming cost V 1 base and J 4 bases; bases outside gene matches: 5. Germline-derived CDR1 and CDR2 are LNHNV and YYDKDF (reference sequence). The CDR3 DNA sequence: TGTGCCACCAGCAGAGCCCTCGGACAGGGCTATGGCTACACCTTC. Protein sequence: CATSRALGQGYGYTF.

The V call is TRBV7-9, the J call TRBJ2-1; the D gene is possibly TRBD2 (6 bases). Germline assignment: CDR1 SEHNR and CDR2 FQNEAQ (reference sequence). The CDR3 has 14 amino acids. Trimming removed 5 bases at V and 10 bases at J, with 18 bases between. The CDR3 DNA follows: TGTGCCAGCAGCAGAAAAATGGCCGCGGGGGAGCAGTTCTTC. It encodes CASSRKMAAGEQFF.

Remarks on this clone: The sample carries other DNA sequences with the same CDR3. The chain joins TRBV5-4 to TRBJ2-6; TRBD2 matches at 8 bases. Germline V gene sequence: CDR1 SGHNT, CDR2 YYREEE (reference sequence). J lost 2 bases, V lost 4 bases, and 2 bases had no gene match. The CDR3 extends over 15 amino acids. The CDR3 region has the DNA TGTGCCAGCAGCCTCGGGGGGGCTGGGGCCAACGTCCTGACTTTC. It translates to CASSLGGAGANVLTF.

V usage is TRBV5-1 and J usage is TRBJ1-1; D ambiguous. V was pared by 2 bases and J by 0 bases, with 11 bases between. The CDR3 extends over 15 amino acids. The germline V gene has CDR1 SGHRS and CDR2 YFSETQ. CDR3 coding DNA: TGCGCCAGCAGCTTACTGGACTGGGTGAACACTGAAGCTTTCTTT. It codes for CASSLLDWVNTEAFF.

CDR3 in amino acids: CAWSVTSGGGYEQYF. CDR3 DNA: TGTGCCTGGAGTGTAACTAGCGGGGGCGGCTACGAGCAGTACTTC. The chain links TRBV30 to TRBJ2-7; 11 bases map to TRBD2. Germline V gives CDR1 GTSNPN, CDR2 SVGIG (reference sequence). This CDR3 spans 15 amino acids. V lost 0 bases to trimming and J lost 3 bases; unmatched junction nucleotides: 4.

The V call is TRBV6-5, the J call TRBJ1-4; possibly TRBD1 for D (6 bases). The germline CDR1 and CDR2 sequences are MNHEY and SVGAGI. V was clipped by 5 bases and J by 7 bases, with 11 bases between them. The CDR3 spans 13 residues. In nucleotides, the CDR3 is TGTGCCAGCAGTACAGGGTTGATTGAAAAACTGTTTTTT. Protein product: CASSTGLIEKLFF.

This chain joins TRBV2 and TRBJ2-2, with TRBD1 identical over 8 bases. The CDR3 sequence is 13 residues long. Germline CDR1 SNHLY, CDR2 FYNNEI. V shed 9 bases, J shed 4 bases, and the junction held 4 bases outside the gene matches. CDR3 DNA sequence: TGTGCCAGTACGGACAGGGCCACCGGGGAGCTGTTTTTT. This translates into CASTDRATGELFF.

This chain joins TRBV7-8 and TRBJ1-2, with D perhaps TRBD1 (5 bases). The CDR3 has 14 amino acids. V was shortened by 3 bases and J by 4 bases, with 12 bases between the two germline ends. CDR1 and CDR2 from the germline V gene are SGHVS and FQNEAQ. CDR3 residues: CASSFGGGGYGYTF. CDR3 DNA: TGTGCCAGCAGCTTCGGGGGGGGAGGCTATGGCTACACCTTC.